The T cell receptor beta chain under discussion was sequenced for a study of CD8+CD57+ T cells in acquired aplastic anemia. Study at large: Sorting CD4+ and CD8+ cells gave DNA averaging about 3.3 ug.

This clonotype has a handful of counts. Antigen specificity is unknown. Overall study findings and caveats: Patients and controls turned out to have 25 to 35 CD8+ CDR3 sequences in common.

The use of genomic DNA as template underpinned the TCR beta VDJ and CDR3 profiling. TCRdb re-called the reads with MiXCR, one entry per CDR3 protein. The table has 180,000 or so distinct CDR3 sequences, just over 45% seen once. Trimming shortened V by 3 bases and J by 8 bases, and 10 bases separated the two germline ends. CDR3 length equals 12 residues. Germline loops: CDR1 KGHSH, CDR2 LQKENI. The sequenced sample was sorted CD4+, CD8+, or CD8+CD57+ T cells (not recorded which) from PBMCs. The rearrangement links TRBV18 to TRBJ1-1; no definite D call. This receptor was taken from a human donor in good health. CDR3 sequence (DNA): TGTGCCAGCTCACCCCGGACCGGGGAAGCTTTCTTT. Translated, it gives CASSPRTGEAFF.